The 4 T cell receptor beta chains below all came from one sample that was sequenced in a study of blood T cells in healthy people across ages. A sample-barcoded 5' primer and a J-beta primer mix were used in a second PCR of roughly 6 to 12 cycles. TCRdb passed the 5' RACE reads through MiXCR, listing each CDR3 protein once. The sample includes roughly 650,000 distinct CDR3 sequences, roughly 32% of them seen just once. Sequences were obtained from blood. The receptors come from an elderly woman in good health.

This clonotype was observed many times. The chain carries TRBV6-2 or TRBV6-3 and TRBJ1-2; TRBD1 might be the D (5 bases). This CDR3 comprises 13 residues. The V end lost 5 bases, the J end lost 8 bases, and 15 bases lay between the germline ends. Germline CDR1 MNHEY, CDR2 SVGEGT. DNA of the CDR3: TGTGCCAGCAGTACCTCAGGGATAGAGGGCTACACCTTC. Its translation: CASSTSGIEGYTF.

There are a few counts of this clonotype. This chain connects TRBV6-2 or TRBV6-3 to TRBJ1-1; 9 positions agree with TRBD1. Per germline, CDR1 MNHEY and CDR2 SVGEGT. The CDR3 has 15 residues. V shed 6 bases and J 5 bases; nucleotides not matched to a gene: 10. The chain's CDR3 is CASSPTGGMLTEAFF. CDR3 bases: TGTGCCAGCAGCCCGACAGGGGGGATGCTAACTGAAGCTTTCTTT.

As for this clonotype: One base away lies a much larger clone, so this may be a sequencing read error. This sequence joins TRBV2 and TRBJ1-6; the match to TRBD1 covers 9 bases. Looked up from germline, CDR1 is SNHLY and CDR2 is FYNNEI. The CDR3 is 14 residues long. Unmatched junction bases numbered 8, after V lost 7 bases and J lost 10 bases. The CDR3, as DNA: TGTGCCAGCAATACAGGGGGCAGCGAGTCACCCCTCCACTTT. Amino acids: CASNTGGSESPLHF. The variable domain in full, with the rest retrieved from reference TRBV2 and TRBJ1-6, is EPEVTQTPSHQVTQMGQEVILRCVPISNHLYFYWYRQILGQKVEFLVSFYNNEISEKSEIFDDQFSVERPDGSNFTLKIRSTKLEDSAMYFCASNTGGSESPLHFGNGTRLTVT.

V gene TRBV20-1 combines with J gene TRBJ2-7, with 12 nucleotides matching TRBD2. V was pared by 5 bases and J by 3 bases, with 2 bases of the junction left unmatched. Germline loops: CDR1 DFQATT, CDR2 SNEGSKA (reference sequence). The CDR3 sequence is 13 residues long. This CDR3 reads CSAGLAGIYEQYF. The CDR3 DNA is TGCAGTGCTGGACTAGCGGGGATCTACGAGCAGTACTTC.